Listed below are T cell receptor beta chains from one sample, sequenced in a study of shared clonotypes between healthy human individuals. Method: immunoSEQ multiplex PCR; TCRdb's copy keeps in-frame clones and lacks some. This sample has around 88,000 clones, with almost 70% found just once. Sequenced sample: memory CD8+ T cells sorted from blood. The receptor set was obtained from a man aged 30 to 39 in good health. Each CDR3 is given with its conserved first and last residue. Each record gives: D gene, V gene, J gene, clone size, CDR3 protein, CDR3 DNA. The D gene is left open where the match is weak. Where a row states a size, it is once, few, many or the class of an expanded clone; other rows omit it.

D: .
V: TRBV7-8
J: TRBJ2-7
size: .
CDR3: CASSIGPTYEQYF
DNA: TGTGCCAGCAGCATCGGGCCGACCTACGAGCAGTACTTC

D: TRBD2
V: TRBV15
J: TRBJ2-7
size: .
CDR3: CATSRDIILGGGSRFSYEQYF
DNA: TGTGCCACCAGCAGAGATATCATCCTGGGGGGAGGGTCTCGATTCTCCTACGAGCAGTACTTC

D: .
V: TRBV18
J: TRBJ2-1
size: .
CDR3: CASSLGSLQSSYNEQFF
DNA: TGTGCCAGCTCATTGGGTTCTCTACAGAGCTCCTACAATGAGCAGTTCTTC

D: .
V: TRBV5-5
J: TRBJ2-5
size: .
CDR3: CASSRLGAQGSYPETQYF
DNA: TGTGCCAGCAGCCGCCTTGGAGCACAGGGAAGTTATCCAGAGACCCAGTACTTC

D: .
V: TRBV13
J: TRBJ2-7
size: .
CDR3: CASSSSSLDEQYF
DNA: TGTGCCAGCAGCTCCTCAAGCCTGGACGAGCAGTACTTC

D: .
V: TRBV7-6
J: TRBJ2-5
size: .
CDR3: CAHEGVETQYF
DNA: TGTGCCCACGAGGGGGTAGAGACCCAGTACTTC

D: .
V: TRBV27
J: TRBJ2-1
size: many
CDR3: CASSPSGGTGNEQFF
DNA: TGTGCCAGCAGTCCGAGCGGGGGGACAGGCAATGAGCAGTTCTTC

D: .
V: TRBV27
J: TRBJ1-4
size: .
CDR3: CASSLVATNEKLFF
DNA: TGTGCCAGCAGTTTAGTTGCAACTAATGAAAAACTGTTTTTT

D: TRBD2
V: TRBV25-1
J: TRBJ2-5
size: .
CDR3: CASSEFGPGREETQYF
DNA: TGTGCCAGCAGTGAATTTGGACCGGGGAGGGAAGAGACCCAGTACTTC

D: TRBD1
V: TRBV2
J: TRBJ1-1
size: .
CDR3: CASSITGGDTEAFF
DNA: TGTGCCAGCAGTATAACAGGGGGCGACACTGAAGCTTTCTTT

D: .
V: TRBV2
J: TRBJ1-1
size: .
CDR3: CAGEYAVGGTEAFF
DNA: TGTGCCGGGGAATACGCGGTAGGTGGCACTGAAGCTTTCTTT

D: TRBD1
V: TRBV7-6
J: TRBJ2-7
size: .
CDR3: CASSLRPPDRGGSYEQYF
DNA: TGTGCCAGCAGCCTCCGCCCCCCGGACAGGGGCGGATCCTACGAGCAGTACTTC

D: .
V: TRBV19
J: TRBJ1-2
size: .
CDR3: CASRTNYGYTF
DNA: TGTGCCAGCCGGACCAACTATGGCTACACCTTC

D: .
V: TRBV6-1
J: TRBJ2-3
size: .
CDR3: CASSESYWADTQYF
DNA: TGTGCCAGCAGTGAATCCTATTGGGCAGATACGCAGTATTTT

D: .
V: TRBV2
J: TRBJ2-7
size: .
CDR3: CATDRSIIYEQYF
DNA: TGTGCCACCGACAGGTCCATAATTTACGAGCAGTACTTC

D: .
V: TRBV6-5
J: TRBJ1-5
size: .
CDR3: CASRRGDSNQPQHF
DNA: TGTGCCAGCAGACGGGGGGACAGCAATCAGCCCCAGCATTTT

D: TRBD1
V: TRBV28
J: TRBJ2-7
size: .
CDR3: CASSLFTGAHEQYF
DNA: TGTGCCAGCAGTTTATTCACAGGGGCCCACGAGCAGTACTTC

D: .
V: TRBV6-5
J: TRBJ2-7
size: .
CDR3: CASSYRWRDPTYEQYF
DNA: TGTGCCAGCAGTTACCGATGGAGGGACCCGACCTACGAGCAGTACTTC

D: .
V: TRBV7-9
J: TRBJ1-2
size: few
CDR3: CASSLGTDMYYGYTF
DNA: TGTGCCAGCAGCTTAGGGACAGACATGTACTATGGCTACACCTTC

D: .
V: TRBV18
J: TRBJ1-4
size: .
CDR3: CASSPGHSGEKLFF
DNA: TGTGCCAGCTCACCAGGGCATTCCGGTGAAAAACTGTTTTTT

D: .
V: TRBV2
J: TRBJ2-7
size: few
CDR3: CASTRTTGVGAYEQYF
DNA: TGTGCCAGCACACGAACAACCGGGGTCGGGGCCTACGAGCAGTACTTC

D: .
V: TRBV14
J: TRBJ1-1
size: .
CDR3: CASSQEFSTDTEAFF
DNA: TGTGCCAGCAGCCAAGAATTTTCCACAGACACTGAAGCTTTCTTT

D: .
V: TRBV5-5
J: TRBJ2-1
size: .
CDR3: CASSLFRYNEQFF
DNA: TGTGCCAGCAGCTTGTTCAGATACAATGAGCAGTTCTTC

D: TRBD1
V: TRBV5-6
J: TRBJ2-2
size: .
CDR3: CASSGPGQRTGELFF
DNA: TGTGCCAGCAGCGGGCCGGGACAGAGAACCGGGGAGCTGTTTTTT

D: .
V: TRBV28
J: TRBJ2-1
size: .
CDR3: CASSDLTPGALYNEQFF
DNA: TGTGCCAGCAGCGACCTTACCCCGGGGGCTCTCTACAATGAGCAGTTCTTC

D: TRBD1
V: TRBV27
J: TRBJ2-7
size: many
CDR3: CASSLVAGGPYEQYF
DNA: TGTGCCAGCAGTTTAGTCGCAGGGGGACCGTACGAGCAGTACTTC

D: .
V: TRBV6-6
J: TRBJ2-5
size: .
CDR3: CASSYSGTTQYF
DNA: TGTGCCAGCAGTTACTCGGGGACGACCCAGTACTTC

D: .
V: TRBV25-1
J: TRBJ2-2
size: .
CDR3: CASWLEGQGPYPGELFF
DNA: TGTGCCAGCTGGCTTGAGGGGCAGGGCCCTTATCCCGGGGAGCTGTTTTTT

D: .
V: TRBV11-2
J: TRBJ2-7
size: many
CDR3: CASSLEGHNYEQYF
DNA: TGTGCCAGCAGCTTAGAGGGCCATAACTACGAGCAGTACTTC

D: TRBD1
V: TRBV4-1
J: TRBJ1-2
size: .
CDR3: CASSQADREAYGYTF
DNA: TGCGCCAGCAGCCAGGCTGACAGGGAAGCCTATGGCTACACCTTC

D: TRBD1
V: TRBV7-9
J: TRBJ1-2
size: many
CDR3: CASSWTGGHGYTF
DNA: TGTGCCAGCAGCTGGACAGGGGGCCATGGCTACACCTTC

D: TRBD1
V: TRBV4-1
J: TRBJ2-7
size: .
CDR3: CASARQGVDEQYF
DNA: TGCGCCAGCGCCAGACAGGGGGTTGACGAGCAGTACTTC

D: TRBD2
V: TRBV28
J: TRBJ2-1
size: .
CDR3: CASSLSSGRRHYNEQFF
DNA: TGTGCCAGCAGTTTATCTAGCGGGAGACGGCACTACAATGAGCAGTTCTTC

D: .
V: TRBV6-6
J: TRBJ1-5
size: many
CDR3: CASTSGKDQPQHF
DNA: TGTGCCAGCACGAGCGGAAAAGATCAGCCCCAGCATTTT

D: TRBD2
V: TRBV11-2
J: TRBJ2-5
size: .
CDR3: CASSSSAGLVYF
DNA: TGTGCCAGCAGCTCATCCGCGGGACTAGTCTACTTC

D: .
V: TRBV28
J: TRBJ1-1
size: .
CDR3: CASSLIPGAGAFF
DNA: TGTGCCAGCAGTTTAATCCCCGGGGCCGGAGCTTTCTTT

D: TRBD2
V: TRBV4-2
J: TRBJ2-1
size: .
CDR3: CASSPRGLAIGSYNEQFF
DNA: TGTGCCAGCAGCCCAAGGGGACTAGCGATTGGGTCCTACAATGAGCAGTTCTTC

D: TRBD2
V: TRBV5-1
J: TRBJ2-3
size: .
CDR3: CASSPRLAGVTDTQYF
DNA: TGCGCCAGCAGCCCCCGACTAGCGGGAGTTACAGATACGCAGTATTTT

D: .
V: TRBV6-4
J: TRBJ2-2
size: .
CDR3: CASSATENTGELFF
DNA: TGTGCCAGCAGTGCGACTGAGAACACCGGGGAGCTGTTTTTT

D: .
V: TRBV7-2
J: TRBJ2-2
size: .
CDR3: CASSTTNTGELFF
DNA: TGTGCCAGCAGCACAACGAACACCGGGGAGCTGTTTTTT

D: .
V: TRBV6-5
J: TRBJ1-1
size: .
CDR3: CASSYRANTEAFF
DNA: TGTGCCAGCAGTTATAGGGCTAACACTGAAGCTTTCTTT

D: .
V: TRBV6-6
J: TRBJ2-7
size: .
CDR3: CASSSLLSGYEQYF
DNA: TGTGCCAGCAGTTCCCTTCTCAGCGGCTACGAGCAGTACTTC

D: .
V: TRBV5-1
J: TRBJ1-5
size: .
CDR3: CASSSGGNQPQHF
DNA: TGCGCCAGCAGCTCCGGTGGGAATCAGCCCCAGCATTTT

D: TRBD2
V: TRBV6-1
J: TRBJ2-7
size: once
CDR3: CASKKGTSGSYEQYF
DNA: TGTGCCAGCAAGAAGGGGACTAGCGGATCCTACGAGCAGTACTTC

D: .
V: TRBV7-9
J: TRBJ1-2
size: .
CDR3: CASSSGTTAYGYTF
DNA: TGTGCCAGCAGCTCCGGGACGACAGCTTATGGCTACACCTTC

D: TRBD1
V: TRBV14
J: TRBJ2-1
size: medium-sized
CDR3: CASSQEGQGFSYNEQFF
DNA: TGTGCCAGCAGCCAAGAAGGACAGGGGTTCTCCTACAATGAGCAGTTCTTC

D: .
V: TRBV5-1
J: TRBJ2-7
size: .
CDR3: CAGNPPDRDYEQYF
DNA: TGCGCCGGCAACCCGCCGGACAGAGACTACGAGCAGTACTTC

D: .
V: TRBV4-3
J: TRBJ2-7
size: .
CDR3: CASSQELLMGVVQYF
DNA: TGCGCCAGCAGCCAAGAACTTCTGATGGGCGTTGTACAGTACTTC

D: .
V: TRBV7-9
J: TRBJ1-4
size: .
CDR3: CASSLEGNSNEKLFF
DNA: TGTGCCAGCAGCTTAGAGGGGAATTCTAATGAAAAACTGTTTTTT